This TCR beta chain comes out of a study of cytomegalovirus exposure and HLA in healthy donors. General study points: Immune exposure information comprised only CMV serostatus.

Concerning this clone itself: Its antigen is unknown.

The PCR ran on 60 Vbeta and 13 Jbeta primers. Data came from immunoSEQ multiplex PCR; TCRdb stores just in-frame clones and leaves some out. This table has some 160,000 clones, less than 90% appearing once. This CDR3 comprises 14 residues. Germline V gives CDR1 SEHNR, CDR2 FQNEAQ (reference sequence). Trimming cost V 3 bases and J 5 bases; bases outside gene matches: 3. The chain carries TRBV7-9 and TRBJ2-3; 9 nucleotides agree with TRBD1. Specimen: PBMCs. This clonotype originated in a man aged 18 to 30 in good health and CMV-seronegative. This CDR3 is CASSFGQGKDTQYF. CDR3 DNA sequence: TGTGCCAGCAGCTTCGGACAGGGGAAAGATACGCAGTATTTT.